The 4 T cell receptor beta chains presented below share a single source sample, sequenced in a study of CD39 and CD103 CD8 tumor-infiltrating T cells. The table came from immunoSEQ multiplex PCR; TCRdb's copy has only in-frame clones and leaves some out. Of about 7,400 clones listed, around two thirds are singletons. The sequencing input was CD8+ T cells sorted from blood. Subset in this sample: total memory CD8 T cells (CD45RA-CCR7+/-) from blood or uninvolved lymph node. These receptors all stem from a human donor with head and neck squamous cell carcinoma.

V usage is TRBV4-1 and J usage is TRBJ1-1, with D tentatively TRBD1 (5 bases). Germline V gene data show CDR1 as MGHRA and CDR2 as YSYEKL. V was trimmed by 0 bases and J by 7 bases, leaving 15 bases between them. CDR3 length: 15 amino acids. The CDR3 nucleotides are TGCGCCAGCAGCCAAGACTATAGGGGAGGGGATGAAGCTTTCTTT. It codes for CASSQDYRGGDEAFF.

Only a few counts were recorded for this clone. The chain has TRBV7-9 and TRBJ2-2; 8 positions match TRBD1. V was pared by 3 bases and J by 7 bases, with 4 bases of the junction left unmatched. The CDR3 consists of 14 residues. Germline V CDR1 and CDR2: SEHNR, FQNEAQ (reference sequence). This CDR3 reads CASSFGQGGGELFF. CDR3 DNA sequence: TGTGCCAGCAGCTTCGGACAGGGCGGCGGGGAGCTGTTTTTT. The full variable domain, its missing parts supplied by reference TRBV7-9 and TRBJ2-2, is DTGVSQNPRHKITKRGQNVTFRCDPISEHNRLYWYRQTLGQGPEFLTYFQNEAQLEKSRLLSDRFSAERPKGSFSTLEIQRTEQGDSAMYLCASSFGQGGGELFFGEGSRLTVL.

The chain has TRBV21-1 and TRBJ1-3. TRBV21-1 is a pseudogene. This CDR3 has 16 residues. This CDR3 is CASSPRGGLAGNTIYF. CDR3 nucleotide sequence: TGTGCCAGCAGCCCACGAGGGGGGTTGGCTGGAAACACCATATATTTT.

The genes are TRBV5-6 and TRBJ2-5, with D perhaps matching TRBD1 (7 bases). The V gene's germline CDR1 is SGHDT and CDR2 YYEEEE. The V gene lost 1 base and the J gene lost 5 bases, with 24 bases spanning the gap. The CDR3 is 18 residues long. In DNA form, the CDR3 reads TGTGCCAGCAGCTTGTTCCCGAAGCAGGGGCCAGGGGGGGAGACCCAGTACTTC. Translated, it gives CASSLFPKQGPGGETQYF.